The source of this T cell receptor beta chain is a study of T cell responses to AZD1222 COVID-19 vaccine. Study-level points and caveats: Vaccine-associated CD4 TCRs spanned spike, dominant at 160-218 and 743-854.

This CDR3 contains 12 residues. Germline V gene data show CDR1 as LNHDA and CDR2 as SQIVND (reference sequence). V lost 8 bases, J lost 4 bases, and 2 bases stayed unmatched. The repertoire was sequenced with immunoSEQ multiplex PCR; TCRdb's copy has only in-frame clones and lacks some. Seen here are 200,000 or so clones, 93% observed once, and the top ten hold 1%. As for this clone: Its antigen remains unknown.

The material sequenced was peripheral blood, taken 28 days after the second AZD1222 dose. This sequence originates from an adult who received the AZD1222 COVID-19 vaccine. The chain links TRBV19 to TRBJ1-2; TRBD1 agrees at 9 bases. CDR3 sequence (DNA): TGTGCCAGTCGACAGGGGGTCTATGGCTACACCTTC. This encodes CASRQGVYGYTF.